The 8 T cell receptor beta chains below come from one sample, sequenced in a study of cytomegalovirus exposure and HLA in healthy donors. The PCR was carried out with 60 Vbeta primers and 13 Jbeta primers. Here immunoSEQ multiplex PCR was the method, and the copy in TCRdb shows in-frame clones only, minus some. This sample has around 120,000 clones, with 81% found just once. The sequencing input was PBMCs. These receptors originate from a man aged 18 to 30 in good health and CMV-seronegative.

A remark on this clone: The sample carries other DNA sequences with the same CDR3. The chain recombines TRBV5-6 with TRBJ2-3; 10 bases match TRBD1. The CDR3 runs to 15 residues. The germline gives CDR1 SGHDT, CDR2 YYEEEE. Trimming removed 3 bases from V and 2 bases from J; junction bases left unmatched: 3. CDR3 sequence reads: CASSSGTGVTDTQYF. In DNA form, the CDR3 reads TGTGCCAGCAGCTCCGGGACAGGGGTCACAGATACGCAGTATTTT. The variable domain in full, with the rest retrieved from reference TRBV5-6 and TRBJ2-3, is DAGVTQSPTHLIKTRGQQVTLRCSPKSGHDTVSWYQQALGQGPQFIFQYYEEEERQRGNFPDRFSGHQFPNYSSELNVNALLLGDSALYLCASSSGTGVTDTQYFGPGTRLTVL.

The J gene is TRBJ1-1, the V gene TRBV2; TRBD1 might be the D (6 bases). Between the trimmed V and J ends, which lost 2 bases and 5 bases, there was a span of 15 bases. The germline V gene has CDR1 SNHLY and CDR2 FYNNEI. The CDR3 runs to 15 residues. The CDR3: CASSEQHRELTEAFF. Here the CDR3 DNA reads TGTGCCAGCAGTGAACAGCACAGGGAGCTTACTGAAGCTTTCTTT.

V gene TRBV18 combines with J gene TRBJ1-1; 8 bases line up with TRBD1. V dropped 1 base and J dropped 7; count of bases not matched to a gene: 5. The CDR3 spans 14 residues. Germline V gene lookup returns CDR1 KGHSH and CDR2 LQKENI. CDR3 DNA: TGTGCCAGCTCACCACGCAGGGGGCAATTTGAAGCTTTCTTT. As protein: CASSPRRGQFEAFF.

This clone was picked up one time. This rearrangement joins TRBV10-3 to TRBJ1-2; D is perhaps TRBD1 (6 bases). This CDR3 region has 17 residues. Germline V CDR1 and CDR2: ENHRY, SYGVKD. Trimming pared 0 bases from V and 1 base from J, leaving 15 bases between. DNA for the CDR3: TGTGCCATCAGTGAGTCGGGGGGGGCCCTTCATAACTATGGCTACACCTTC. Translation: CAISESGGALHNYGYTF.

The chain employs TRBV2 and TRBJ1-1; no reliable D call. The CDR3 is 15 residues long. V shed 2 bases and J shed 0 bases, with 10 bases lying between them. CDR1 is SNHLY and CDR2 is FYNNEI in the germline V gene. The CDR3 sequence: CASSEYLSLNTEAFF. For the CDR3, the DNA is TGTGCCAGCAGTGAATATCTATCACTGAACACTGAAGCTTTCTTT.

The chain recombines TRBV7-9 with TRBJ2-1; 7 bases map to TRBD2. From germline, CDR1 is SEHNR and CDR2 FQNEAQ (reference sequence). This CDR3 spans 14 amino acids. The J segment lost 6 bases and the V segment lost 5 bases, leaving 7 bases of the junction unmatched. The CDR3 loop is CASSPRGLTNEQFF. CDR3 coding DNA: TGTGCCAGCAGCCCGCGGGGACTAACCAATGAGCAGTTCTTC.

This chain uses TRBV11-2 with TRBJ2-1, with a possible D match to TRBD1 (6 bases). Germline CDR1 is SGHAT and CDR2 is FQNNGV. CDR3 length equals 15 residues. The V end lost 1 base, the J end lost 4 bases, and 11 bases lay between the germline ends. The CDR3 region has the DNA TGTGCCAGCAGCTTAGGCCCTACAGGGTACAATGAGCAGTTCTTC. Translating it yields CASSLGPTGYNEQFF. Complete variable domain (other parts from reference TRBV11-2 and TRBJ2-1): EAGVAQSPRYKIIEKRQSVAFWCNPISGHATLYWYQQILGQGPKLLIQFQNNGVVDDSQLPKDRFSAERLKGVDSTLKIQPAKLEDSAVYLCASSLGPTGYNEQFFGPGTRLTVL.

This clone came up once. The rearrangement uses TRBV19 and TRBJ2-5; 9 positions match TRBD1. The CDR3 has 12 residues. The V gene end was trimmed by 9 bases and the J gene end by 5 bases; junction bases not matched to a gene: 4. Germline V gene sequence: CDR1 LNHDA, CDR2 SQIVND (reference sequence). CDR3 DNA sequence: TGTGCCAGCAGGACAGGGGCCGAGACCCAGTACTTC. As protein: CASRTGAETQYF.